One sample yielded the 6 T cell receptor beta chains listed below, sequenced in a study of cytomegalovirus exposure and HLA in healthy donors. Amplification used 60 Vbeta primers and 13 Jbeta primers. Sequencing was performed with immunoSEQ multiplex PCR; in TCRdb, only in-frame clones are kept and a portion is missing. The sample lists under 90,000 clones, about 67% occurring once. Sequenced material: PBMCs. These receptors all stem from a man aged 35-49 years in good health and CMV-seropositive.

The chain links TRBV7-6 to TRBJ2-2; a possible D gene is TRBD2 (5 bases). Germline CDR1 and CDR2: SGHVS and FNYEAQ. The germline V and J ends were trimmed by 3 bases and 4 bases, with 15 bases remaining between them. CDR3 length: 16 residues. The CDR3 region is CASSLVTSKGTGELFF. The CDR3 nucleotides read TGTGCCAGCAGCTTGGTAACTAGTAAGGGCACCGGGGAGCTGTTTTTT.

This chain joins TRBV14 and TRBJ2-7; 10 bases are shared with TRBD1. The V segment lost 4 bases and the J segment 4 bases; nucleotides outside the gene matches: 10. In germline, CDR1 is SGHDN, CDR2 FVKESK. This CDR3 is 16 amino acids long. The CDR3 DNA reads as TGTGCCAGCAGCCCTACTCCGGGACAGGGGATATACGAGCAGTACTTC. This sequence encodes CASSPTPGQGIYEQYF.

The rearrangement links TRBV5-4 to TRBJ2-2; the match to TRBD2 covers 8 bases. After removal of 4 bases from V and 1 base from J, the junction contained 9 bases not matched to a gene. The CDR3 length is 17 residues. Germline assignment: CDR1 SGHNT and CDR2 YYREEE (reference sequence). The CDR3 reads CASSPRLAGMNTGELFF. The CDR3 bases are TGTGCCAGCAGCCCTCGGTTAGCGGGGATGAACACCGGGGAGCTGTTTTTT.

This clone was recorded a few times. The chain combines TRBV30 with TRBJ2-7; D is possibly TRBD1 (6 bases). Germline V lookup: CDR1 GTSNPN, CDR2 SVGIG (reference sequence). The CDR3 sequence is 11 residues long. With 6 bases removed from V and 3 bases from J, the gap between germline ends came to 9 bases. The CDR3 reads CACRGIYEQYF. CDR3 DNA sequence: TGTGCCTGTAGGGGGATCTACGAGCAGTACTTC.

V and J are TRBV5-1 and TRBJ1-2; D unresolved. The CDR3 totals 13 residues. The germline V gene encodes CDR1 SGHRS and CDR2 YFSETQ. Deletions cut 0 bases from V and 5 bases from J, with 8 bases between. The CDR3 sequence is CASSLDTGYGYTF. The CDR3 DNA is TGCGCCAGCAGCTTGGATACGGGTTATGGCTACACCTTC.

This chain connects TRBV5-1 to TRBJ2-7; the D is unclear. Trimming removed 0 bases from V and 7 bases from J, with 20 bases in between. The CDR3 is 16 amino acids. Germline loops: CDR1 SGHRS, CDR2 YFSETQ. The CDR3 DNA is TGCGCCAGCAGCTTGGTTGCCCGGCCCTATGCGGATGAGCAGTACTTC. Translating gives CASSLVARPYADEQYF.